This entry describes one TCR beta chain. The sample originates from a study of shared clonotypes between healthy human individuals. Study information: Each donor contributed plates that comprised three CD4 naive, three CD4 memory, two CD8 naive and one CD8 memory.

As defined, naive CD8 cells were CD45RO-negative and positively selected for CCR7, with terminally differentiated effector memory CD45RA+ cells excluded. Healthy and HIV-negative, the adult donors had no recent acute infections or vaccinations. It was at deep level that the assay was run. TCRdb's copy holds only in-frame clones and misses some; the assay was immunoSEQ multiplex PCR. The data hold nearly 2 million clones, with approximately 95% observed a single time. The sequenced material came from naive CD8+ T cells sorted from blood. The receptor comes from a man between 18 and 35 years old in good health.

The CDR3 spells CASSAAHMNEQFF. The CDR3 coding sequence is TGTGCCAGCAGTGCTGCTCATATGAATGAGCAGTTCTTC. The chain joins TRBV6-4 to TRBJ2-1, with D uncertain. The ends were cut back, 4 bases at V and 7 bases at J, with 11 bases in the middle. This CDR3 is built from 13 residues. Germline V CDR1 and CDR2: MRHNA, SNTAGT.